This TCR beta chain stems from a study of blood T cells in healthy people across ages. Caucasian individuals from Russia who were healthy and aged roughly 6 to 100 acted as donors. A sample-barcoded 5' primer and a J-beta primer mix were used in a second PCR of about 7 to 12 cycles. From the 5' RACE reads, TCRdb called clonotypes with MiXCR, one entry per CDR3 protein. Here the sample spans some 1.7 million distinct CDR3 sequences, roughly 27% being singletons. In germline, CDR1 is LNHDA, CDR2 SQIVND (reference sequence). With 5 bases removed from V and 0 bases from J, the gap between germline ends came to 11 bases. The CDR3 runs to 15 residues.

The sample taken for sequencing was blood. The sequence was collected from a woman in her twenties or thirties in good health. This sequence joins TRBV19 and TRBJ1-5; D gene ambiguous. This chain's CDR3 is CASSSGEYSNQPQHF. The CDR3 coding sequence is TGTGCCAGTAGTTCCGGGGAATATAGCAATCAGCCCCAGCATTTT.